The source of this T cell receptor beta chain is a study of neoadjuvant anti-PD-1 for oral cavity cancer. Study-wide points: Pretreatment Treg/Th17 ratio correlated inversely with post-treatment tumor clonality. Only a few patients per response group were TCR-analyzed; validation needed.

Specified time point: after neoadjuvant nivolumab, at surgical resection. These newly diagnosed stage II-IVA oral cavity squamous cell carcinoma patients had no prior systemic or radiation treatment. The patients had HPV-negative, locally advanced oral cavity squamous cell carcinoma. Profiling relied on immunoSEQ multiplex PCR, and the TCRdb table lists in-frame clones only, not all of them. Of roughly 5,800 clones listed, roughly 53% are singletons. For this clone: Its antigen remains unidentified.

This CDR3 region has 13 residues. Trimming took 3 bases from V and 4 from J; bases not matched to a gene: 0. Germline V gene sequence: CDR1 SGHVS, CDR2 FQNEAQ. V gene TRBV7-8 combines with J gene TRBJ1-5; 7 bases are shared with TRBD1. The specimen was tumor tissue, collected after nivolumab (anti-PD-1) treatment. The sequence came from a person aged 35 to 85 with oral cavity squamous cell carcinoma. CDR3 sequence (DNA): TGTGCCAGCAGCTTGACAGGGAATCAGCCCCAGCATTTT. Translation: CASSLTGNQPQHF.